This T cell receptor beta chain was sequenced in a study of tumour-infiltrating T cells in Burkitt lymphoma. Study overall: Repertoire clonality predicted overall and progression-free survival.

Details on this clone: The germline gene is not matched at one end of the junction; a read error may be the cause.

The table came from immunoSEQ multiplex PCR; TCRdb's copy has only in-frame clones and leaves some out. The table includes about 1,500 clones, around 20% detected once. The origin of this receptor is a human donor with diffuse large B-cell lymphoma. Input material: tumor tissue.

The DNA of the CDR3 is TGTGCTAGCAGCTTAGGACAGGGCTCTGAAGCTTTCTTT. Translating gives CASSLGQGSEAFF. This rearrangement joins TRBV7-7 to TRBJ1-1; the match to TRBD1 covers 8 bases. Germline CDR1 reads SSHAT; CDR2 reads FNYEAQ (reference sequence). This CDR3 is built from 13 residues.